This TCR beta chain was sequenced for a study of T cell responses to AZD1222 COVID-19 vaccine. Findings and caveats of the study: Epitopes outside B.1.351 and B.1.1.7 mutated regions reportedly drew nearly half of spike TCRs. Clonal diversity may have been underestimated, and the donors were mostly white British, with more females than males. At study baseline, merely about 6 AZD1222 recipients were seropositive. No day 14 peak samples; only post-peak repertoires were characterized.

TCRdb's copy holds only in-frame clones and misses some; the assay was immunoSEQ multiplex PCR. The repertoire holds tens of thousands of clones, under 90% seen once, with roughly 10% in the top ten. The germline V and J ends were trimmed by 1 base and 4 bases, with 13 bases remaining between them. This CDR3 contains 16 residues. Germline V gives CDR1 SEHNR, CDR2 FQNEAQ (reference sequence). For this clone: Its matching antigen is unknown.

The source was peripheral blood, collected on day 0 of AZD1222 vaccination. The chain uses TRBV7-9 and TRBJ1-4; D is ambiguous. This clonotype originated in an adult in good health. The CDR3 loop reads CASSLDWTVGNEKLFF. Here the CDR3 DNA reads TGTGCCAGCAGCTTAGACTGGACGGTGGGTAATGAAAAACTGTTTTTT.